This TCR beta chain was identified in a study of blood T cell repertoires in COVID-19. The CDR3 covers 14 residues. Germline assignment: CDR1 MDHEN and CDR2 SYDVKM. V was pared by 5 bases and J by 6 bases, with 13 bases between. For recovered donors of Cohort 3, there were two negative PCRs, clearance, or symptom resolution. Study processing details: The authors estimated nucleated cell counts from reference gene primer amplification. The method was immunoSEQ multiplex PCR; TCRdb's version includes in-frame clones alone and lacks a portion of them. The DNA was the basis for D and trimming; V, J and clone size are from that table. The table records 250,000 to 300,000 clones, over 75% of them present only once.

The chain recombines TRBV28 with TRBJ2-2; unclear D gene. The TCR sequence derives from a woman aged 25 to 39 who had recovered from COVID-19. The sequencing input was PBMCs or T cells enriched from blood (not recorded which). This chain's CDR3 is CASSPPERPGELFF. DNA of the CDR3: TGTGCCAGCAGTCCCCCTGAGCGCCCCGGGGAGCTGTTTTTT.